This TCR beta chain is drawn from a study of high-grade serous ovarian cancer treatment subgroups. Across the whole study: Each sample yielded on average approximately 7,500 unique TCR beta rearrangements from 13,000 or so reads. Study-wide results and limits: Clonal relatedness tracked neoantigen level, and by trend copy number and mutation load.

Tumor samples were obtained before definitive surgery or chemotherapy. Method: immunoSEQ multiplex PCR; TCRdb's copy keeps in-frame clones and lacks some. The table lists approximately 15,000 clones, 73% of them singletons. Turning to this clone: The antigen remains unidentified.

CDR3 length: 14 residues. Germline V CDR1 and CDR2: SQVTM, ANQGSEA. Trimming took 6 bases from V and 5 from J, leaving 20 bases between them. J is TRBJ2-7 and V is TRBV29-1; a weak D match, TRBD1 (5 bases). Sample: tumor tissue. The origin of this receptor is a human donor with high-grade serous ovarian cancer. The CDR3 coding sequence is TGCAGCGTCCGCGACAGAGCCGACGGCAACGAGCAGTACTTC. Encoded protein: CSVRDRADGNEQYF.